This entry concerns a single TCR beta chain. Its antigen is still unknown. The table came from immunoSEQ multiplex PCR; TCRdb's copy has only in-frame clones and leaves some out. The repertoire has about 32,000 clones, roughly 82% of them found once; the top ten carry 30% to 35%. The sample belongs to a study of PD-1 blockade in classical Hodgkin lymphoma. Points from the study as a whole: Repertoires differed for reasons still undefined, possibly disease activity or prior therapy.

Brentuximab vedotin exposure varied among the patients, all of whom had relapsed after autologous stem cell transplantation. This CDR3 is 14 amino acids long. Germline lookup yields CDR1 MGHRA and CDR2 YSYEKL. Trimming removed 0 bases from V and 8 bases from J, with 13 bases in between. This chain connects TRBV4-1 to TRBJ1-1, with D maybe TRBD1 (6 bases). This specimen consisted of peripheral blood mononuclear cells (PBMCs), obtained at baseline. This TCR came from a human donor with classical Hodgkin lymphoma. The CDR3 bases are TGCGCCAGCAGCCAAGAAGGGGGTTCTTGGGAAGCTTTCTTT. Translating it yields CASSQEGGSWEAFF.